This TCR beta chain stems from a study of T cells in Graves' hyperthyroidism and ophthalmopathy. Study outcomes and limitations: Researchers report that a 13 V-J model separated ophthalmopathy from stable hyperthyroidism.

Thyroid ultrasound and orbital computed tomography, with clinical symptoms and serum thyroxine and TRAb, informed diagnoses. This clonotype occurred many times. The antigen is not known. RNA transcripts yielded amplified TCR beta CDR3 regions. HTBI primers were the set used in a first-round RT-PCR of the TCR CDR3. Each CDR3 protein gets one entry after TCRdb re-called the multiplex PCR reads with MiXCR. The sample consists of nearly 600,000 distinct CDR3 sequences, approximately 15% of them appearing once. This clonotype originated in a woman under 40 with Graves' hyperthyroidism that later progressed to Graves' ophthalmopathy. Sample: blood.

The CDR3 nucleotides are TGCAGCGTCTCCTCAGGGCTGGGAGAAAAACTGTTTTTT. It is translated as CSVSSGLGEKLFF. This rearrangement joins TRBV29-1 to TRBJ1-4; D is perhaps TRBD1 (5 bases). The germline V and J ends were trimmed by 6 bases and 8 bases, with 16 bases remaining between them. The CDR3 runs to 13 residues. CDR1 and CDR2 from the germline V gene are SQVTM and ANQGSEA.